This T cell receptor (beta chain) is from a study of technical replicates of blood from a few donors. Generated by immunoSEQ multiplex PCR, the TCRdb table keeps only in-frame clones and is missing some. The data contain about 75,000 clones, around 97% of them singletons. CDR1 is LNHDA, CDR2 SQIVND, per germline (reference sequence). With 5 bases clipped from V and 6 bases from J, the junction kept 4 bases outside the gene matches. The CDR3 spans 14 residues. The sequence was collected from a human donor in good health. This sequence joins TRBV19 and TRBJ1-5, with 10 positions matching TRBD1. Source material: T cells isolated from PBMCs. CDR3 sequence: CASSPGTGAQPQHF. For the CDR3, the DNA is TGTGCCAGTAGTCCCGGGACAGGGGCTCAGCCCCAGCATTTT.